The TCR beta chain under discussion was sequenced for a study of cytomegalovirus exposure and HLA in healthy donors listed by TCRdb under 2017. Broadly, across the study: According to an earlier analysis of around 600 of the donors, roughly 180 million T cells yielded 117 million unique TCR beta sequences and approximately 300 Gb of sequence data. An earlier analysis of a few hundred of the donors applied high-throughput TCR beta sequencing to assess whether each TCR beta V gene segment acted as functional or pseudogenic. A later analysis re-analyzed previously published TCR beta repertoires from approximately 700 donors and added high-resolution HLA genotyping to study TCR occurrence patterns. Typing coverage differed by locus: A, B, C, DRB1 and DQB1 were typed in roughly 629-630 donors, DQA1 in 500 to 550, DPA1 in nearly 610, and DPB1 in 450 to 490. Of the roughly 400 genotyped donors, roughly 76% were placed in the genetic ancestry cluster associated with self-reported Caucasian donors. Every repertoire in the discovery cohort had been generated on one and the same sequencing platform. The aim of the study was to test whether cataloging public T cell receptors could identify signatures of past pathogen exposure. A later genetic analysis took genome-wide SNP genotypes for 398 of the 666 donors and used that subset as a discovery cohort. Among 300 to 450 genotyped donors of the cohort, an average of approximately 230,000 unique TCR beta nucleotide sequences were sequenced per donor, roughly 20% of them non-productive. An early release covering roughly 600 HLA-typed donors comprised about 320 gigabases of sequencing data and 85 million to 100 million unique TCR sequences. Besides the first cohort of under 700 subjects, a separate validation cohort made up of 120 or so different subjects was used. Donor age, sex, ethnicity and CMV serostatus were collected together with the repertoire data. The study profiled the T cell repertoires of about 720 subjects by immunosequencing and related them to cytomegalovirus serostatus. In the later analysis, no new phenotypic data were used to find candidate immune exposures; instead, reliance was placed on TCR beta sequences and their occurrence across donors. Both class I and class II loci were covered by HLA typing, at four-digit resolution. About five DR-DQ haplotypes were handled as single units for association and clustering because linkage in the cohort was strong. High-throughput TCR immunosequencing, statistical association of individual TCRs with disease status, and machine learning were combined to predict cytomegalovirus infection status.

What the work shows at the level of the full study, not this receptor alone: In a later analysis, several top co-occurrence clusters were reported to appear linked to parvovirus B19, influenza, CMV and Epstein-Barr virus. The study listed 170 or so TCR beta chains as associated with cytomegalovirus. In both the original and validation cohorts, the classifier was reported to diagnose cytomegalovirus status with high specificity and sensitivity. At a false discovery rate of 0.05, a later analysis linked around 17,000 TCR beta sequences to specific HLA alleles. Because counts were too low, under 20 rarely observed V segments, including chromosome 9 orphons, were left out of the earlier analysis of approximately 580 of the donors. In an earlier analysis of 450 to 750 of the donors, most TCR beta V segments appeared in productive rearrangements about 87% or about 30% of the time, broadly matching IMGT annotations. While some public TCRs were present in many individuals, most TCR sequences turned up only very rarely across donors. Because some donors lacked HLA typing at each locus, the association tests relied only on the typed subset. Only TCR beta chains were sequenced in this cohort, and the absence of alpha or paired-chain data limited detectable features. A group of highly shared sequence variants was considered likely to be a technical artifact of the sequencing pipeline. In a later analysis, HLA-associated TCR beta chains were found to be more clonally expanded and to have lower generation probabilities than equally common non-associated chains. Presence/absence analyses assumed roughly uniform sequencing depth across donors, an assumption that may not hold. The only immune exposure information available for the cohort was CMV serostatus. Some IMGT-functional V segments, including TRBV6-2 and TRBV6-3, could not be distinguished by the 87-base-pair reads and were therefore excluded. Linkage disequilibrium might explain the correlated functional status among segregating V segments, but an unknown experimental factor could not be excluded. When HLA alleles, especially DR and DQ, strongly co-occurred, TCR associations were difficult to assign to individual alleles. A few of the identified cytomegalovirus-associated TCR beta chains were confirmed in vitro to be specific for cytomegalovirus antigens. In a later genetic analysis, a missense DCLRE1C variant was associated with V-gene and J-gene trimming of TCR beta chains, and the association was replicated in an independent cohort. A later analysis found that most CMV-associated TCR beta chains appeared HLA-restricted, with HLA associations seemingly driven largely by CMV exposure. A later genetic analysis reported fewer N-insertions in productive TCRs among donors in an Asian-associated ancestry cluster than the 666-donor mean. A further reported finding was that TCR beta sequences accurately predicted the HLA-A and HLA-B alleles for most subjects in the first cohort. It was suggested by the authors that the approach could potentially be generalized to other disease states and immunological phenotypes. A later analysis found that TCR association rates varied across HLA loci, with DRB1 alleles showing the most associated TCRs and HLA-C alleles the fewest.

The CDR3, from cysteine to phenylalanine, totals 17 residues. The retained sequence is limited to the CDR3, 51 bases, with the frame set at the first base. The germline V end is reduced by 1 base and the J end by 7 bases; junction bases left unmatched: 11. Based on the germline V gene, the CDR1 and CDR2 sequences are SGHTA and FQGTGA. Regarding this clone: The antigen it binds to is not known. There are no base qualities to consult, and no much larger clone falls within one base.

The cohort comprised some 700 healthy bone marrow donors. Cohort members were all nominally healthy when sampled, although unrecorded immune exposures were likely present. The donor tested CMV seronegative, placing the donor among the 350 to 400 seronegative members of the cohort. A peripheral blood sample was provided by each donor, and peripheral blood mononuclear cells were used for TCR beta sequencing. The Qiagen DNeasy Blood Extraction Kit was used to extract genomic DNA from the blood cell samples. The library came from the immunoSEQ multiplex PCR assay. A mixture of 60 forward primers for TCR Vbeta segments and 13 reverse primers for TCR Jbeta segments was used in the multiplex PCR. A multiplex PCR assay on genomic DNA amplified the CDR3 region of rearranged TCR beta genes. The amplified TCR beta libraries were sequenced on the Illumina HiSeq System as 87-base-pair reads. On the authors' methods: A later analysis tallied 80 million to 95 million unique TCR beta chains across the 700 or so repertoires, and some 10 million of those chains were shared by two or more donors. Raw reads were error-corrected and collapsed into unique sequences with a nearest-neighbor algorithm that merged closely related sequences to remove PCR and sequencing errors. Alignment of CDR3 sequences to IMGT reference sequences was used to assign V, D and J gene segments. For a sequence to be retained, a match of at least six nucleotides was required to both a V gene segment and a J gene segment. Rearrangements were classified as productive when the CDR3 lacked stop codons and remained in frame with V and J, and all other rearrangements were classified as non-productive. CDR3 was defined by IMGT convention, running from the second conserved V-encoded cysteine to the conserved J-encoded phenylalanine. The earlier analysis of 587 of the donors excluded sequences that lacked an unambiguous match to a single V gene segment. An earlier analysis of a few hundred of the donors classified V segments as functional when productive rearrangements were above 56.7% and as segregating when the standard deviation between donors was above 5%. A statistical classification framework was built for diagnosing cytomegalovirus status from the catalog of TCR beta chain sequences. In a later analysis, V and J genes were assigned by comparing TCR nucleotide sequences against IMGT/GENE-DB human TR gene sequences. A later analysis assigned CDR3 sequences and most-parsimonious VDJ recombination scenarios with the TCRdist pipeline. In a later analysis, every TCR beta chain was defined by the combination of its CDR3 amino acid sequence and its V-gene family, and reads without a unique V-gene family were dropped. A later analysis removed several hundred highly shared, low-generation-probability nucleotide sequences to deal with suspected cross-contamination and a sequencing artifact. In a later analysis, a clonal expansion index was calculated for each public chain from normalized within-repertoire ranks of inferred template counts. A later analysis computed generation probabilities with a VDJ recombination model fitted to out-of-frame rearrangements, and checked the results against IGoR. Hypergeometric tests were used in a later analysis to score TCR-TCR, TCR-HLA and TCR-CMV co-occurrence, with a repertoire-size bias correction applied to the TCR pairs. A later analysis estimated false discovery rates by permuting HLA or CMV assignments 20 times. A later analysis grouped co-occurring TCRs with DBSCAN, adding TCRdist sequence similarity when clustering within HLA-allele-positive subsets. Repertoires with fewer than 30,000 or more than 120,000 public chains, plus five repertoires with anomalous nucleotide sharing, were excluded from co-occurrence clustering. The immuneACCESS repertoire file appears here via TCRdb, limited to in-frame rearrangements. These files lack a portion of the clones; in checked studies, under half of the deficit traces to unresolved V genes, and the cause of the others is not known. The V and J calls and clone size were taken over from that table, and D and trimming were inferred from the DNA. This sample has under 150,000 clones in its table, and over 60% of those were observed once. Of the sample, about 6% is held by the ten largest clones.

Here the chain combines TRBV7-3 and TRBJ2-1; the central 9 bases match TRBD1. The sequence derives from a woman in her thirties or forties in good health and CMV-seronegative. The sequenced sample consisted of PBMCs. The nucleotide sequence reads as follows: TGTGCCAGCAGCTTAAAAGGGGACGGGACAGGGAGGAATGAGCAGTTCTTC. This encodes CASSLKGDGTGRNEQFF.